A single sample gave rise to the 7 T cell receptor beta chains below, sequenced in a study of graft-versus-host responses after intestinal transplantation. Here immunoSEQ multiplex PCR was the method, and the copy in TCRdb shows in-frame clones only, minus some. The sample lists approximately 8,900 clones; around 68% were seen once. Intraepithelial plus lamina propria lymphocytes were released by processing graft tissue. The starting material was ileum tissue, obtained 450 to 480 days after transplant. Source of these receptors: a human patient who received an intestinal transplant, so some T cells may come from the graft donor.

The chain has TRBV14 and TRBJ2-7; 9 positions match TRBD1. Per germline, CDR1 SGHDN and CDR2 FVKESK. After removal of 0 bases from V and 3 bases from J, the junction contained 6 bases not matched to a gene. The CDR3 covers 16 residues. CDR3 region: CASSQDGGQGVYEQYF. DNA of the CDR3: TGTGCCAGCAGCCAAGATGGGGGACAGGGTGTCTACGAGCAGTACTTC.

The V call is TRBV11-2, the J call TRBJ2-1; 9 nucleotides align to TRBD1. CDR3 size: 15 residues. V was pared by 3 bases and J by 4 bases, with 4 bases of the junction left unmatched. Germline-derived CDR1 and CDR2 are SGHAT and FQNNGV. CDR3 sequence: CASSFDRGGYNEQFF. CDR3 nucleotides: TGTGCCAGCAGCTTCGACAGGGGGGGATACAATGAGCAGTTCTTC.

The V gene is TRBV5-1, the J gene TRBJ2-4; D is unresolved. Germline V lookup: CDR1 SGHRS, CDR2 YFSETQ. V lost 0 bases and J 1 base, leaving 11 bases between the germline ends. The CDR3 covers 16 residues. In DNA form, the CDR3 reads TGCGCCAGCAGCTTGGGTCAGACTTGGGCCAAAAACATTCAGTACTTC. It translates to CASSLGQTWAKNIQYF.

The chain couples TRBV2 to TRBJ1-3; possible D gene TRBD1, 6 bases. Trimming shortened V by 3 bases and J by 6 bases, and 18 bases separated the two germline ends. Germline CDR1 and CDR2: SNHLY and FYNNEI. CDR3 length: 16 amino acids. CDR3: CASSDRTGKDKNTIYF. In nucleotides, the CDR3 is TGTGCCAGCAGTGATAGAACAGGGAAGGATAAAAACACCATATATTTT.

This clone has more than one count but fewer than ten. CDR3 in DNA: TGTGCCAGCAGCCGGACTAGGGAATCACCCCTCCACTTT. It yields the protein CASSRTRESPLHF. This rearrangement joins TRBV4-2 to TRBJ1-6; D ambiguous. CDR1 LGHNA and CDR2 YNFKEQ come from the germline V gene. The CDR3 is 13 residues long. Trimming left V 4 bases short and J 10 bases short, with 11 bases between.

This clone occurred a few times. This rearrangement joins TRBV5-4 to TRBJ2-2; no firm D call. This CDR3 is 13 amino acids long. The V and J ends lost 0 bases and 4 bases respectively, with 4 bases between them. CDR1 is SGHNT and CDR2 is YYREEE in the germline V gene (reference sequence). CDR3 loop: CASSLEITGELFF. The CDR3 DNA reads TGTGCCAGCAGCTTGGAGATCACCGGGGAGCTGTTTTTT.

In its sample, this clone was seen a few times. The J gene is TRBJ2-1, the V gene TRBV4-1, with D tentatively TRBD2 (7 bases). There are 16 residues in the CDR3. Germline CDR1 and CDR2: MGHRA and YSYEKL. V lost 0 bases and J 7 bases, leaving 16 bases between the germline ends. CDR3 coding DNA: TGCGCCAGCAGCCAAGATCGCCGGGGGGCCCAGAATGAGCAGTTCTTC. Translation: CASSQDRRGAQNEQFF.